Sequencing of this T cell receptor beta chain was carried out in a study of follicular helper T cells after annual influenza vaccination. Time point: 2015-2016 season, 7 days after influenza vaccination. The table came from immunoSEQ multiplex PCR; TCRdb's copy has only in-frame clones and leaves some out. The sample carries about 10,000 clones, around 80% recorded once. This clone was observed once. V dropped 7 bases and J dropped 0; count of bases not matched to a gene: 4. CDR1 and CDR2 from the germline V gene are SQVTM and ANQGSEA. This CDR3 has 13 amino acids. The sequence derives from an adult who received the influenza vaccine. The sequencing here drew on CXCR5+ CD38- circulating T follicular helper cells from blood, taken 7 days after influenza vaccination. Subset denoted: circulating Tfh, non-naive CD4+CXCR5+PD-1+ (ICOS+CD38+ or ICOS-CD38-). The chain joins TRBV29-1 to TRBJ1-1; 8 bases are a match to TRBD1. CDR3 region: CSAHRGMNTEAFF. CDR3 nucleotides: TGCAGCGCTCACAGGGGGATGAACACTGAAGCTTTCTTT.